The 7 T cell receptor beta chains reported below all come from one sample, sequenced in a study of blood T cell repertoires in COVID-19. The table came from immunoSEQ multiplex PCR; TCRdb's copy has only in-frame clones and leaves some out. This sample yields 200,000 to 250,000 clones, of which 80% to 90% are seen a single time; about 13% belongs to the top ten. The sample consisted of peripheral blood. Every receptor here comes from a human donor in a cohort sampled during active COVID-19.

The V call is TRBV6-5, the J call TRBJ1-1; possibly TRBD1 for D (5 bases). CDR3 length equals 15 residues. Germline V gene sequence: CDR1 MNHEY, CDR2 SVGAGI. Trimming removed 6 bases at V and 4 bases at J, with 18 bases between. The CDR3 loop is CASSLWGWGVTEAFF. The DNA of the CDR3 is TGTGCCAGCAGCCTATGGGGCTGGGGGGTCACTGAAGCTTTCTTT.

The J gene is TRBJ2-7, the V gene TRBV6-5; D is ambiguous. V was cut by 2 bases and J by 3 bases, with 8 bases left in between. The CDR3 covers 13 residues. Germline V gene data show CDR1 as MNHEY and CDR2 as SVGAGI. As DNA, the CDR3 is TGTGCCAGCAGTTACGCCGGGTTCTACGAGCAGTACTTC. Translated: CASSYAGFYEQYF.

This clone was recorded only once. J is TRBJ2-7 and V is TRBV18, with D perhaps matching TRBD1 (7 bases). The V end was cut by 0 bases, the J end by 6 bases, with 15 bases between. Germline V CDR1 and CDR2: KGHSH, LQKENI. The CDR3 runs to 15 residues. CDR3 protein: CASSPPPAGGTEQYF. The CDR3 DNA sequence: TGTGCCAGCTCACCACCGCCAGCAGGGGGGACCGAGCAGTACTTC. Complete variable domain (other parts from reference TRBV18 and TRBJ2-7): NAGVMQNPRHLVRRRGQEARLRCSPMKGHSHVYWYRQLPEEGLKFMVYLQKENIIDESGMPKERFSAEFPKEGPSILRIQQVVRGDSAAYFCASSPPPAGGTEQYFGPGTRLTVT.

The chain joins TRBV3-1 (or the pseudogene TRBV3-2) to TRBJ2-3; 8 nucleotides agree with TRBD2. The CDR3 is 14 amino acids. Germline assignment: CDR1 LGHDT and CDR2 YNNKEL (reference sequence). The V gene end was trimmed by 2 bases and the J gene end by 7 bases; junction bases not matched to a gene: 5. The CDR3 sequence is CASSQPSGRYTQYF. The CDR3 bases are TGTGCCAGCAGCCAACCCAGCGGGAGATATACGCAGTATTTT.

The chain has TRBV14 and TRBJ2-3; 8 nucleotides match TRBD1. V shed 1 base and J 3 bases; nucleotides not matched to a gene: 3. The CDR3 length is 15 residues. From germline, CDR1 is SGHDN and CDR2 FVKESK. CDR3 residues: CASSQAGQVTDTQYF. The CDR3 bases are TGTGCCAGCAGCCAAGCGGGACAGGTTACAGATACGCAGTATTTT. Together with reference TRBV14 and TRBJ2-3, the CDR3 gives the full variable domain: EAGVTQFPSHSVIEKGQTVTLRCDPISGHDNLYWYRRVMGKEIKFLLHFVKESKQDESGMPNNRFLAERTGGTYSTLKVQPAELEDSGVYFCASSQAGQVTDTQYFGPGTRLTVL.

The chain is built from TRBV24-1 and TRBJ2-7; the D gene is possibly TRBD2 (5 bases). The germline V and J ends were trimmed by 0 bases and 0 bases, with 5 bases remaining between them. The CDR3 contains 14 residues. Germline V lookup: CDR1 KGHDR, CDR2 SFDVKD. CDR3 loop: CATSDLRGSYEQYF. CDR3 coding DNA: TGTGCCACCAGTGATTTGCGGGGCTCCTACGAGCAGTACTTC.

The genes are TRBV14 and TRBJ2-7; D might be TRBD1 (6 bases). The CDR3 length is 14 residues. CDR1 and CDR2 (germline): SGHDN, FVKESK. Between the trimmed V and J ends, which lost 5 bases and 7 bases, there was a span of 18 bases. In nucleotides, the CDR3 is TGTGCCAGCAGCTTTGACAGGTCCAGAGGAGAGCAGTACTTC. It yields the protein CASSFDRSRGEQYF.